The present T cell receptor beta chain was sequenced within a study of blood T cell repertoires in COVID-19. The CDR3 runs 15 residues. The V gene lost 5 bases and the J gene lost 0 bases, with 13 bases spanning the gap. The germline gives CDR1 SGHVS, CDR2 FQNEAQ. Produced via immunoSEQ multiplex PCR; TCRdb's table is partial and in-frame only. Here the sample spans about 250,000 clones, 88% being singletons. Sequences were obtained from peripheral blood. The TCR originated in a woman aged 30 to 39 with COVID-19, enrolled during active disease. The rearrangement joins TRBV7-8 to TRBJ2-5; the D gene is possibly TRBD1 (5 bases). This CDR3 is CASSHTRQYQETQYF. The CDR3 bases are TGTGCCAGCAGCCATACGCGACAGTACCAAGAGACCCAGTACTTC.